The next 23 T cell receptor beta chains were all read from a single sample in a study of long-term antiretroviral therapy in people with HIV. Runs used v3.0 of the immunoSEQ assay and were done at survey level. The assay was immunoSEQ multiplex PCR, and TCRdb's table has in-frame clones only and misses some. The table shows 25,000 or so clones, with approximately 93% occurring only once. The source was unsorted PBMCs, collected 6.2 years after starting antiretroviral therapy. The receptors come from a man aged 35 to 55 with HIV.

This sequence joins TRBV27 and TRBJ2-5, with TRBD2 matching over 8 bases. There are 15 residues in the CDR3. Germline V gene data show CDR1 as MNHEY and CDR2 as SMNVEV (reference sequence). V dropped 2 bases and J dropped 5; count of bases not matched to a gene: 7. DNA of the CDR3: TGTGCCAGCAGTTTAGTCAGCGGGAGTTGGGAGACCCAGTACTTC. It translates to CASSLVSGSWETQYF.

CDR3 protein: CASSYQGLAGVNEQFF. The CDR3 DNA reads TGTGCCAGCAGTTACCAAGGGCTAGCGGGGGTCAATGAGCAGTTCTTC. The rearrangement uses TRBV6-6 and TRBJ2-1, with 10 bases lining up with TRBD2. The CDR3 runs to 16 residues. Trimming removed 2 bases from V and 6 bases from J; junction bases left unmatched: 7. Per the germline V gene, CDR1 is MNHNY and CDR2 is SVGAGI (reference sequence).

This chain joins TRBV29-1 and TRBJ2-1; maybe TRBD2 (6 bases). CDR1 and CDR2 (germline): SQVTM, ANQGSEA. V lost 2 bases to trimming and J lost 10 bases, with 12 bases between them. This CDR3 region has 12 residues. The CDR3 spells CSVESLGREQFF. The CDR3 DNA sequence: TGCAGCGTTGAATCGTTGGGGAGGGAGCAGTTCTTC.

This chain links TRBV7-9 with TRBJ1-2; 8 nucleotides line up with TRBD1. This CDR3 region has 16 residues. CDR1 SEHNR and CDR2 FQNEAQ come from the germline V gene (reference sequence). V was pared by 0 bases and J by 7 bases, with 10 bases of the junction left unmatched. DNA for the CDR3: TGTGCCAGCAGCTTAGCGTTGGGGCAGGGGGCCAGTGGCTACACCTTC. Protein product: CASSLALGQGASGYTF.

On this clone: Lacking the conserved final phenylalanine or tryptophan, this CDR3 likely reflects a read error. The DNA is left out, because the CDR3 cannot be placed on it with certainty; the CDR3 is given as TCRdb lists it. This sequence joins TRBV4-3 and TRBJ2-4. CDR1 and CDR2 from the germline V gene are LGHNA and YSLEER. The CDR3 sequence runs 9 residues, both termini included. The CDR3: CASSQDSEI.

The chain links TRBV7-9 to TRBJ2-7, with a weak D call TRBD1 (7 bases). This CDR3 has 15 residues. The V gene lost 10 bases and the J gene lost 1 base, with 20 bases spanning the gap. Germline V lookup: CDR1 SEHNR, CDR2 FQNEAQ (reference sequence). The CDR3 bases are TGTGCCACCCTCTCGGGGGAGACAGGGTCCTACGAGCAGTACTTC. Translating it yields CATLSGETGSYEQYF.

J is TRBJ1-1 and V is TRBV5-1; D may be TRBD1 (6 bases). The V end was cut by 0 bases, the J end by 8 bases, with 20 bases between. The CDR3 has 16 residues. CDR1 is SGHRS, CDR2 YFSETQ, per germline. CDR3 DNA sequence: TGCGCCAGCAGCTTGGGAACCGGGACATATGTACTAGAAGCTTTCTTT. Translating gives CASSLGTGTYVLEAFF.

The chain employs TRBV10-2 and TRBJ2-7; D ambiguous. Trimming took 8 bases from V and 6 from J, leaving 11 bases between them. CDR1 and CDR2 (germline): WSHSY, SAAADI. CDR3 length: 11 amino acids. Written as DNA, the CDR3 is TGCGCCAGCCGGACGGCCCTCGAGCAGTACTTC. Its protein product is CASRTALEQYF.

The table lists this clone with a count of one. The V call is TRBV5-1, the J call TRBJ2-7, with TRBD1 matching 9 bases. CDR3 length: 15 amino acids. Germline CDR1 reads SGHRS; CDR2 reads YFSETQ. The junction had 6 bases not matched to a gene; V was cut back by 2 bases and J by 3 bases. In DNA, the CDR3 is TGCGCCAGCAGCTTTGCAGGGGACAGGGACTACGAGCAGTACTTC. It translates to CASSFAGDRDYEQYF. Using reference TRBV5-1 and TRBJ2-7 for the parts outside the CDR3, the full variable domain is KAGVTQTPRYLIKTRGQQVTLSCSPISGHRSVSWYQQTPGQGLQFLFEYFSETQRNKGNFPGRFSGRQFSNSRSEMNVSTLELGDSALYLCASSFAGDRDYEQYFGPGTRLTVT.

The V and J genes are TRBV5-6 and TRBJ2-1; D tentatively fits TRBD1 or TRBD2 (5 bases each). The CDR3 is 15 residues long. Deletions cut 4 bases from V and 5 bases from J, with 16 bases between. Per the germline V gene, CDR1 is SGHDT and CDR2 is YYEEEE. CDR3 coding DNA: TGTGCCAGCAGCCTGCTGGGGACGGGTAACAATGAGCAGTTCTTC. This codes for CASSLLGTGNNEQFF.

The V gene is TRBV19, the J gene TRBJ1-2, with TRBD1 matching 7 bases. The ends lost 9 bases at V and 3 bases at J; junction bases unmatched: 19. Germline CDR1 is LNHDA and CDR2 is SQIVND (reference sequence). The CDR3 runs to 17 residues. The DNA of the CDR3 is TGTGCCAGCCGTCCGGGAGGGACAGTCTCAAGGGACTATGGCTACACCTTC. Amino acids: CASRPGGTVSRDYGYTF.

The CDR3, as DNA: TGTGCCAGCAGGGGTGACAGTCCTCTCAGCTACACCTTC. Its translation: CASRGDSPLSYTF. V is TRBV6-6 and J is TRBJ1-2; TRBD1 might be the D (5 bases). The germline V gene has CDR1 MNHNY and CDR2 SVGAGI (reference sequence). The CDR3 runs to 13 residues. Trimming pared 6 bases from V and 9 bases from J, leaving 17 bases between.

The chain is built from TRBV15 and TRBJ2-1; 8 positions match TRBD2. Germline loops: CDR1 LNHNV, CDR2 YYDKDF (reference sequence). The CDR3 consists of 16 residues. V was clipped by 5 bases and J by 0 bases; unmatched bases: 6. CDR3 bases: TGTGCCACCAGCTCCGGAAGCGGGAGCTCCTACAATGAGCAGTTCTTC. Amino acid sequence: CATSSGSGSSYNEQFF.

V and J are TRBV4-1 and TRBJ2-1, with 8 bases matching TRBD2. There are 17 residues in the CDR3. CDR1 is MGHRA and CDR2 is YSYEKL in the germline V gene. V gave up 3 bases and J gave up 3 bases; unmatched junction bases: 10. CDR3 sequence: CASSQASGPSDYNEQFF. The DNA for the CDR3 is TGCGCCAGCAGCCAGGCTAGCGGGCCCTCGGACTACAATGAGCAGTTCTTC.

CDR3: CASSLGGRADTQYF. CDR3 nucleotides: TGTGCCAGCAGCTTAGGGGGCCGAGCAGATACGCAGTATTTT. The rearrangement links TRBV7-2 to TRBJ2-3; maybe TRBD1 (5 bases). The CDR3 totals 14 residues. V gave up 1 base and J gave up 4 bases, with 9 bases separating them. The V gene's germline CDR1 is SGHTA and CDR2 FQGNSA.

V gene TRBV6-5 combines with J gene TRBJ1-2; TRBD1 aligns across 7 bases. This CDR3 is 13 amino acids long. The V gene's germline CDR1 is MNHEY and CDR2 SVGAGI. V was pared by 6 bases and J by 8 bases, with 9 bases of the junction left unmatched. This CDR3 reads CASSRTGEGGYTF. Written as DNA, the CDR3 is TGTGCCAGCAGCCGGACAGGCGAAGGAGGCTACACCTTC.

V and J are TRBV29-1 and TRBJ2-2; 7 nucleotides align to TRBD2. Germline CDR1 reads SQVTM; CDR2 reads ANQGSEA. The CDR3 contains 13 residues. V lost 4 bases, J lost 6 bases, and 5 bases stayed unmatched. DNA of the CDR3: TGCAGCGTTGGTGGGAGGGCCTCCGGGGAGCTGTTTTTT. Residues: CSVGGRASGELFF.

This clone was found once. The chain carries TRBV11-2 and TRBJ2-3; no firm D call. The CDR3 consists of 12 residues. V lost 3 bases and J 6 bases, leaving 7 bases between the germline ends. Germline V CDR1 and CDR2: SGHAT, FQNNGV. The CDR3 DNA sequence: TGTGCCAGCAGCTTTTTCTCTGATACGCAGTATTTT. Protein: CASSFFSDTQYF.

V is TRBV27 and J is TRBJ2-7; perhaps TRBD2 as D (6 bases). The germline V gene encodes CDR1 MNHEY and CDR2 SMNVEV (reference sequence). The CDR3 runs to 14 residues. The V end lost 9 bases, the J end lost 0 bases, and 15 bases lay between the germline ends. CDR3 in DNA: TGTGCCAGTCGGGGGACCATCCCCTCCTACGAGCAGTACTTC. It encodes CASRGTIPSYEQYF.

The chain couples TRBV9 to TRBJ2-2; 11 nucleotides agree with TRBD2. CDR1 is SGDLS and CDR2 is YYNGEE in the germline V gene. J gave up 2 bases and V 3 bases, and 9 bases lay outside the gene matches. The CDR3 has 18 amino acids. As DNA, the CDR3 is TGTGCCAGCAGCGCGACTAGCGGGACGGGAAAAAACACCGGGGAGCTGTTTTTT. Protein: CASSATSGTGKNTGELFF.

The chain has TRBV6-6 and TRBJ2-1; D not certain. Germline CDR1 is MNHNY and CDR2 is SVGAGI (reference sequence). The V gene lost 10 bases and the J gene lost 6 bases, with 16 bases spanning the gap. The CDR3 is made up of 13 amino acids. The CDR3 region is CAIGKGEINEQFF. In DNA form, the CDR3 reads TGTGCCATCGGTAAGGGCGAAATCAATGAGCAGTTCTTC.

The chain joins TRBV5-5 to TRBJ1-2; 11 nucleotides line up with TRBD1. Germline V lookup: CDR1 SGHKS, CDR2 YYEKEE (reference sequence). The J segment lost 5 bases and the V segment lost 2 bases, leaving 5 bases of the junction unmatched. This CDR3 comprises 15 residues. The CDR3 sequence: CASSLDRDRGYGYTF. CDR3 sequence (DNA): TGTGCCAGCAGCTTAGACCGGGACAGGGGGTATGGCTACACCTTC.

DNA for the CDR3: TGTGCCAGCAGTTTGCGACAGGCGGGGCAGCCCCAGCATTTT. Amino acids: CASSLRQAGQPQHF. This chain joins TRBV28 and TRBJ1-5; D is perhaps TRBD1 (6 bases). Trimming removed 3 bases from V and 7 bases from J, with 13 bases in between. Looked up from germline, CDR1 is MDHEN and CDR2 is SYDVKM. The CDR3 has 14 residues.